These T cell receptor beta chains were read from a single sample in a study of vaccination and CD4 T cells after COVID-19. TCRdb fed the PCR reads into MiXCR, producing one record per CDR3 protein. In the table there are under 15,000 distinct CDR3 sequences, about 28% of which are singletons. These receptors' targets are unknown. The sample comprised cultured CD4+ T cells from blood. The receptors originated from a human donor with COVID-19. The CDR3 runs from the conserved cysteine through the conserved F or W. A D gene is named only where the DNA matches it firmly. The size entry is marked missing in some rows and otherwise reads once, few, many or a size class.

V gene: TRBV5-1; D gene: TRBD2; clone size: .; J gene: TRBJ2-5; CDR3 protein: CASSSRRTSGDQETQYF; CDR3 DNA: TGCGCCAGCAGCTCCCGCAGGACTAGCGGGGATCAAGAGACCCAGTACTTC
V gene: TRBV30; D gene: .; clone size: .; J gene: TRBJ1-1; CDR3 protein: CAWSGWAEAFF; CDR3 DNA: TGTGCCTGGTCTGGGTGGGCTGAAGCTTTCTTT
V gene: TRBV30; D gene: .; clone size: .; J gene: TRBJ2-3; CDR3 protein: CAWSVKGDTQYF; CDR3 DNA: TGTGCCTGGAGTGTAAAGGGCGATACGCAGTATTTT
V gene: TRBV7-9; D gene: .; clone size: .; J gene: TRBJ1-3; CDR3 protein: CASSLGMESGNTIYF; CDR3 DNA: TGTGCCAGCAGCTTAGGGATGGAGTCTGGAAACACCATATATTTT
V gene: TRBV7-9; D gene: .; clone size: .; J gene: TRBJ1-2; CDR3 protein: CASSLIGGGGGYTF; CDR3 DNA: TGTGCCAGCAGCTTAATCGGTGGGGGTGGTGGCTACACCTTC
V gene: TRBV19; D gene: .; clone size: few; J gene: TRBJ1-2; CDR3 protein: CASSIVSGDYGYTF; CDR3 DNA: TGTGCCAGTAGTATAGTTTCAGGGGACTATGGCTACACCTTC
V gene: TRBV19; D gene: TRBD1; clone size: .; J gene: TRBJ1-5; CDR3 protein: CASSDLPGQGNQPQHF; CDR3 DNA: TGTGCCAGTAGCGACCTCCCGGGACAGGGGAATCAGCCCCAGCATTTT
V gene: TRBV20-1; D gene: .; clone size: few; J gene: TRBJ1-3; CDR3 protein: CSARAGVVDTIYF; CDR3 DNA: TGCAGTGCTAGGGCGGGGGTGGTCGACACCATATATTTT
V gene: TRBV10-1; D gene: .; clone size: .; J gene: TRBJ2-5; CDR3 protein: CASSETGLETQYF; CDR3 DNA: TGCGCCAGCAGTGAAACTGGGTTGGAGACCCAGTACTTC
V gene: TRBV19; D gene: .; clone size: few; J gene: TRBJ1-3; CDR3 protein: CASSPSVGAIYF; CDR3 DNA: TGTGCCAGTAGCCCCTCAGTTGGCGCCATATATTTT
V gene: TRBV11-3; D gene: .; clone size: few; J gene: TRBJ2-3; CDR3 protein: CASTSFRTDTQYF; CDR3 DNA: TGTGCCAGCACCTCCTTCCGCACAGATACGCAGTATTTT
V gene: TRBV6-5; D gene: .; clone size: .; J gene: TRBJ1-3; CDR3 protein: CASSYSRTDSGNTIYF; CDR3 DNA: TGTGCCAGCAGTTACTCCAGGACGGACTCTGGAAACACCATATATTTT
V gene: TRBV6-1; D gene: .; clone size: few; J gene: TRBJ2-6; CDR3 protein: CASRPSGANVLTF; CDR3 DNA: TGTGCCAGCAGGCCTTCTGGGGCCAACGTCCTGACTTTC
V gene: TRBV5-1; D gene: TRBD1; clone size: .; J gene: TRBJ1-4; CDR3 protein: CASSLDRAPHKLFF; CDR3 DNA: TGCGCCAGTAGCTTAGACAGGGCCCCCCACAAACTGTTTTTT
V gene: TRBV6-2/TRBV6-3; D gene: .; clone size: .; J gene: TRBJ1-5; CDR3 protein: CASRRDSGNQPQHF; CDR3 DNA: TGTGCCAGCAGACGAGACAGTGGCAATCAGCCCCAGCATTTT
V gene: TRBV2; D gene: TRBD1; clone size: few; J gene: TRBJ1-6; CDR3 protein: CASSLKQGDNSPLHF; CDR3 DNA: TGTGCCAGCAGCCTTAAACAGGGGGATAATTCACCCCTCCACTTT
V gene: TRBV14; D gene: .; clone size: few; J gene: TRBJ2-5; CDR3 protein: CASSQARETQYF; CDR3 DNA: TGTGCCAGCAGCCAAGCTAGGGAGACCCAGTACTTC
V gene: TRBV2; D gene: .; clone size: few; J gene: TRBJ2-5; CDR3 protein: CASRRLGGQETQYF; CDR3 DNA: TGTGCCAGCAGGCGACTAGGTGGGCAAGAGACCCAGTACTTC
V gene: TRBV20-1; D gene: .; clone size: few; J gene: TRBJ1-2; CDR3 protein: CSVSSYGYTF; CDR3 DNA: TGCAGTGTCTCCTCCTATGGCTACACCTTC
V gene: TRBV5-1; D gene: .; clone size: .; J gene: TRBJ2-6; CDR3 protein: CASGDSGANVLTF; CDR3 DNA: TGCGCCAGCGGGGACTCTGGGGCCAACGTCCTGACTTTC
V gene: TRBV7-3; D gene: .; clone size: few; J gene: TRBJ2-5; CDR3 protein: CASSLARAETQYF; CDR3 DNA: TGTGCCAGCAGCTTAGCTCGTGCCGAGACCCAGTACTTC
V gene: TRBV5-4; D gene: .; clone size: .; J gene: TRBJ1-2; CDR3 protein: CASSPGFDYGYTF; CDR3 DNA: TGTGCCAGCAGCCCAGGGTTTGACTATGGCTACACCTTC
V gene: TRBV5-6; D gene: .; clone size: .; J gene: TRBJ1-1; CDR3 protein: CASSFRGGGTEAFF; CDR3 DNA: TGTGCCAGCAGCTTCAGGGGTGGAGGCACTGAAGCTTTCTTT
V gene: TRBV15; D gene: .; clone size: few; J gene: TRBJ2-5; CDR3 protein: CATSRDSWSWETQYF; CDR3 DNA: TGTGCCACCAGCAGAGATAGTTGGAGCTGGGAGACCCAGTACTTC
V gene: TRBV19; D gene: TRBD1; clone size: few; J gene: TRBJ1-2; CDR3 protein: CASSTDRGHGYTF; CDR3 DNA: TGTGCCAGTAGTACGGACAGGGGGCATGGCTACACCTTC
V gene: TRBV5-1; D gene: .; clone size: .; J gene: TRBJ2-2; CDR3 protein: CASSLQGRNTGELFF; CDR3 DNA: TGCGCCAGCAGCTTGCAGGGGAGAAACACCGGGGAGCTGTTTTTT
V gene: TRBV19; D gene: TRBD2; clone size: .; J gene: TRBJ2-3; CDR3 protein: CASSEAGGRTDTQYF; CDR3 DNA: TGTGCCAGTAGCGAGGCGGGGGGACGCACAGATACGCAGTATTTT
V gene: TRBV7-9; D gene: .; clone size: few; J gene: TRBJ1-4; CDR3 protein: CASSREITNEKLFF; CDR3 DNA: TGTGCCAGCAGCCGAGAAATAACTAATGAAAAACTGTTTTTT
V gene: TRBV7-2; D gene: TRBD1; clone size: .; J gene: TRBJ1-1; CDR3 protein: CASSFFQGQGRSEAFF; CDR3 DNA: TGTGCCAGCAGCTTCTTCCAGGGACAGGGTCGCTCTGAAGCTTTCTTT
V gene: TRBV19; D gene: .; clone size: few; J gene: TRBJ1-2; CDR3 protein: CASSIRDGGGYTF; CDR3 DNA: TGTGCCAGTAGTATAAGGGACGGGGGTGGCTACACCTTC
V gene: TRBV6-2/TRBV6-3; D gene: .; clone size: few; J gene: TRBJ1-5; CDR3 protein: CASRRPTGSNQPQHF; CDR3 DNA: TGTGCCAGCAGAAGACCTACAGGGAGCAATCAGCCCCAGCATTTT
V gene: TRBV7-6; D gene: TRBD2; clone size: .; J gene: TRBJ2-7; CDR3 protein: CASSLGSGGLGEQYF; CDR3 DNA: TGTGCCAGCAGCTTAGGGAGCGGGGGGCTGGGCGAGCAGTACTTC
V gene: TRBV24-1; D gene: .; clone size: .; J gene: TRBJ1-2; CDR3 protein: CATSDRTTSYGYTF; CDR3 DNA: TGTGCCACCAGTGATAGGACAACAAGCTATGGCTACACCTTC
V gene: TRBV4-3; D gene: .; clone size: .; J gene: TRBJ2-7; CDR3 protein: CASSQVNTLGEQYF; CDR3 DNA: TGCGCCAGCAGCCAAGTAAACACCCTTGGGGAGCAGTACTTC
V gene: TRBV10-3; D gene: TRBD1; clone size: .; J gene: TRBJ1-5; CDR3 protein: CAISMGQGASQPQHF; CDR3 DNA: TGTGCCATCAGCATGGGACAGGGCGCATCTCAGCCCCAGCATTTT
V gene: TRBV6-4; D gene: TRBD1; clone size: .; J gene: TRBJ2-5; CDR3 protein: CARARGRQETQYF; CDR3 DNA: TGTGCCAGGGCCAGGGGGCGCCAAGAGACCCAGTACTTC
V gene: TRBV5-8; D gene: TRBD1; clone size: .; J gene: TRBJ1-5; CDR3 protein: CASSGEQGFSNQPQHF; CDR3 DNA: TGTGCCAGCAGCGGTGAACAGGGGTTTAGCAATCAGCCCCAGCATTTT
V gene: TRBV6-5; D gene: TRBD1; clone size: .; J gene: TRBJ1-1; CDR3 protein: CASSSPADRVKAFF; CDR3 DNA: TGTGCCAGCAGTTCCCCCGCGGACAGGGTTAAAGCTTTCTTT
V gene: TRBV19; D gene: TRBD2; clone size: .; J gene: TRBJ2-1; CDR3 protein: CASSMHLAADNEQFF; CDR3 DNA: TGTGCCAGTAGTATGCACCTAGCGGCGGACAATGAGCAGTTCTTC
V gene: TRBV6-1; D gene: TRBD2; clone size: .; J gene: TRBJ2-2; CDR3 protein: CASRTSGTSGGRELFF; CDR3 DNA: TGTGCCAGCAGGACCTCCGGGACTAGCGGGGGCCGGGAGCTGTTTTTT
V gene: TRBV6-5; D gene: .; clone size: .; J gene: TRBJ2-5; CDR3 protein: CASSYGGETQYF; CDR3 DNA: TGTGCCAGCAGTTACGGAGGGGAGACCCAGTACTTC
V gene: TRBV19; D gene: .; clone size: .; J gene: TRBJ1-2; CDR3 protein: CASSIDWQGQRGYTF; CDR3 DNA: TGTGCCAGTAGTATAGATTGGCAGGGGCAGCGGGGCTACACCTTC
V gene: TRBV6-2/TRBV6-3; D gene: .; clone size: few; J gene: TRBJ1-6; CDR3 protein: CASSLARGLSYNSPLHF; CDR3 DNA: TGTGCCAGCAGCCTCGCCCGGGGCCTCTCCTATAATTCACCCCTCCACTTT
V gene: TRBV24-1; D gene: TRBD1; clone size: .; J gene: TRBJ2-5; CDR3 protein: CATSDPTTGRQETQYF; CDR3 DNA: TGTGCCACCAGTGACCCAACGACAGGGCGGCAAGAGACCCAGTACTTC
V gene: TRBV7-9; D gene: .; clone size: few; J gene: TRBJ1-5; CDR3 protein: CASSLATQGNQPQHF; CDR3 DNA: TGTGCCAGCAGCTTAGCTACCCAGGGCAATCAGCCCCAGCATTTT